The clone carrying this T cell receptor (beta chain) was counted between two and nine times. Its antigen is still unknown. The sample is drawn from a study of OX40 agonist ivuxolimab in advanced cancers. Study-wide background: Earlier anti-PD-1, anti-PD-L1 or anti-CTLA-4 therapy was permitted; about 39% had received some.

Samples of blood were obtained at baseline, on cycle 4 day 1, and on cycle 7 day 1. Measured with immunoSEQ multiplex PCR; TCRdb has only the in-frame clones, and not every one. The repertoire consists of around 38,000 clones, with just under 80% occurring once and the leading ten covering about 13%. Notes on the study in general: Partial responders at 0.1-3.0 mg/kg had among the lowest clonal expansion.

CDR3 length: 16 residues. Per the germline V gene, CDR1 is SGDLS and CDR2 is YYNGEE. J gave up 4 bases and V 0 bases, and 8 bases lay outside the gene matches. The specimen comprised CD4+ or CD8+ T cells sorted from blood, sampled in a trial of the OX40 agonist ivuxolimab. The receptor was derived from an adult with an advanced solid tumor such as melanoma, head and neck, liver or kidney cancer. The V and J genes are TRBV9 and TRBJ2-5; the match to TRBD1 covers 8 bases. The CDR3 spells CASSVGMARGRETQYF. The DNA for the CDR3 is TGTGCCAGCAGCGTAGGAATGGCCAGGGGGCGAGAGACCCAGTACTTC.